The rows below give T cell receptor beta chains drawn from one sample of a study of blood T cell repertoires in COVID-19. The assay was immunoSEQ multiplex PCR, and TCRdb's table has in-frame clones only and misses some. This sample carries some 270,000 clones, about 84% of them seen once, and the ten largest clones take 5.5% to 6.5%. Sequenced: peripheral blood. These receptors came from an elderly woman with COVID-19, enrolled during active disease. Each CDR3 is given with its conserved first and last residue. The D gene is left open where the match is weak. Only part of the rows carry a size: once, few, many, or a class if the clone is expanded.

J gene | clone size | V gene | D gene | CDR3 DNA | CDR3 protein
TRBJ1-1 | NA | TRBV5-1 | TRBD1 | TGCGCCAGCAGCTTGACAGGGGGCGCGGAGACTGAAGCTTTCTTT | CASSLTGGAETEAFF
TRBJ1-6 | NA | TRBV15 | TRBD1 | TGTGCCACCCAAGCTTCCGGGACAGGGAGAAATTCACCCCTCCACTTT | CATQASGTGRNSPLHF
TRBJ1-1 | NA | TRBV5-5 | NA | TGTGCCAGCAGCCTACTACCCGGGACAAAGAACACTGAAGCTTTCTTT | CASSLLPGTKNTEAFF
TRBJ2-5 | NA | TRBV5-1 | TRBD1 | TGCGCCAGCAGCTTAGGGGGCCTTGGGGAGACCCAGTACTTC | CASSLGGLGETQYF
TRBJ1-2 | few | TRBV30 | TRBD1 | TGTGCCTGGAGTGAGCAGGGGGCGGGAGGCTACACCTTC | CAWSEQGAGGYTF
TRBJ2-7 | NA | TRBV30 | NA | TGTGCCTGGAAAACAGGGCATAACTACGAGCAGTACTTC | CAWKTGHNYEQYF
TRBJ1-3 | NA | TRBV28 | NA | TGTGCCAGCACCCTCGGGGGAGCTGGAAACACCATATATTTT | CASTLGGAGNTIYF
TRBJ1-4 | NA | TRBV7-2 | NA | TGTGCCAGCAGCTCGTATAACACAGGTCAACTGTTTTTT | CASSSYNTGQLFF
TRBJ2-2 | NA | TRBV30 | TRBD1 | TGTGCCTGGAGGCAGACAGGGTTGAACACCGGGGAGCTGTTTTTT | CAWRQTGLNTGELFF
TRBJ1-5 | NA | TRBV6-5 | TRBD1 | TGTGCCAGCAGTTTCAGACAGGGGGGGGATCAGCCCCAGCATTTT | CASSFRQGGDQPQHF
TRBJ1-2 | NA | TRBV7-2 | NA | TGTGCCAGCAGCTTAGTCAGGGGTATTGGCTACACCTTC | CASSLVRGIGYTF
TRBJ2-5 | NA | TRBV7-3 | NA | TGTGCCAGCAGCTTAAATCCAATCGGGTTCGGCCAAGAGACCCAGTACTTC | CASSLNPIGFGQETQYF
TRBJ2-3 | NA | TRBV5-1 | NA | TGCGCCAGCAGCTTATTTCGGCTACAGGATACGCAGTATTTT | CASSLFRLQDTQYF
TRBJ1-6 | NA | TRBV7-2 | NA | TGTGCCAGCAGCTTGTTCAGGCAGGATTCACCCCTCCACTTT | CASSLFRQDSPLHF
TRBJ1-3 | NA | TRBV7-2 | NA | TGTGCCAGCAGGCCCGGACAGACTGGAAACACCATATATTTT | CASRPGQTGNTIYF
TRBJ1-3 | NA | TRBV19 | TRBD1 | TGTGCCAGTAGTGAAAACTCCGGGACAGCAGGAAACACCATATATTTT | CASSENSGTAGNTIYF
TRBJ2-5 | NA | TRBV4-2 | TRBD1 | TGTGCCAGCAGCCCCTCCGGGACAGGGATGGAGACCCAGTACTTC | CASSPSGTGMETQYF
TRBJ1-2 | NA | TRBV7-2 | NA | TGTGCCAGCAGCCGGACAGCCTTACTCTATGGCTACACCTTC | CASSRTALLYGYTF
TRBJ2-3 | NA | TRBV4-2 | NA | TGTGCCAGCAGCCAAGCGGCAGGAAGCGGATTAAACACAGATACGCAGTATTTT | CASSQAAGSGLNTDTQYF
TRBJ2-2 | NA | TRBV5-6 | TRBD1 | TGTGCCAGCAGCTTGGTCGGGACAGGGTCTGGCGGGGAGCTGTTTTTT | CASSLVGTGSGGELFF
TRBJ2-5 | once | TRBV5-1 | TRBD1 | TGCGCCAGCAGCGGGGACAGGCGAGAGACCCAGTACTTC | CASSGDRRETQYF
TRBJ1-5 | NA | TRBV6-6 | TRBD1 | TGTGCCAGCAGTAAGCGGACAGGGGGCGGTCAGCCCCAGCATTTT | CASSKRTGGGQPQHF
TRBJ1-1 | NA | TRBV7-7 | NA | TGTGCTAGCAGCTTAGCCAGAAACACTGAAGCTTTCTTT | CASSLARNTEAFF
TRBJ1-6 | once | TRBV7-2 | NA | TGTGCCAGCAGCTTAGAGGGGGACTCACCCCTCCACTTT | CASSLEGDSPLHF
TRBJ2-1 | NA | TRBV5-1 | TRBD1 | TGCGCCAGCAGCTTCCTTGGGACAGGATACAATGAGCAGTTCTTC | CASSFLGTGYNEQFF
TRBJ2-4 | once | TRBV19 | TRBD1 | TGTGCCAGTAGTATAAGTACGCACCGGGACAGGGATTTACTTCGACCGGACAAAAACATTCAGTACTTC | CASSISTHRDRDLLRPDKNIQYF
TRBJ2-5 | NA | TRBV5-1 | TRBD2 | TGCGCCAGCAGCCTGTTGACTAGCGGGGGGGGCCGGGAGACCCAGTACTTC | CASSLLTSGGGRETQYF
TRBJ2-2 | once | TRBV7-8 | TRBD2 | TGTGCCAGCAGCTTATCGCGGGGGGGCTATGAAGCGCTGTTTTTT | CASSLSRGGYEALFF
TRBJ1-1 | NA | TRBV6-5 | NA | TGTGCCAGCACCTCGCTAGCGAACACTGAAGCTTTCTTT | CASTSLANTEAFF
TRBJ1-1 | NA | TRBV3-1/TRBV3-2 | NA | TGTGCCAGCAGCCAATCCCCCACGGGGGACACTGAAGCTTTCTTT | CASSQSPTGDTEAFF
TRBJ1-1 | NA | TRBV18 | TRBD1 | TGTGCCAGCTCACAAAGGACAGGGAGGAACACTGAAGCTTTCTTT | CASSQRTGRNTEAFF
TRBJ2-3 | NA | TRBV29-1 | NA | TGCAGGGTTTCCGGGGGGCTCACAGATACGCAGTATTTT | CRVSGGLTDTQYF
TRBJ1-2 | NA | TRBV5-1 | TRBD1 | TGCGCCAGCAGCTTGGCCGGGACAGGCTCGGATGGCTACACCTTC | CASSLAGTGSDGYTF